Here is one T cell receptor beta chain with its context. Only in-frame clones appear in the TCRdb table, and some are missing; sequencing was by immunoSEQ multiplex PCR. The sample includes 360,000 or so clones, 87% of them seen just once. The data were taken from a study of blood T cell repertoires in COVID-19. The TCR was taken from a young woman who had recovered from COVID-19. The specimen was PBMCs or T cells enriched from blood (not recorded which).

This CDR3 reads CASSYSAGGVDTQYF. For the CDR3, the DNA is TGTGCCAGCAGTTACTCGGCGGGGGGCGTAGATACGCAGTATTTT. This chain uses TRBV6-2 or TRBV6-3 with TRBJ2-3; TRBD2 matches at 8 bases. CDR1 and CDR2 from the germline V gene are MNHEY and SVGEGT. J gave up 5 bases and V 0 bases, and 4 bases lay outside the gene matches. The CDR3 runs to 15 residues.